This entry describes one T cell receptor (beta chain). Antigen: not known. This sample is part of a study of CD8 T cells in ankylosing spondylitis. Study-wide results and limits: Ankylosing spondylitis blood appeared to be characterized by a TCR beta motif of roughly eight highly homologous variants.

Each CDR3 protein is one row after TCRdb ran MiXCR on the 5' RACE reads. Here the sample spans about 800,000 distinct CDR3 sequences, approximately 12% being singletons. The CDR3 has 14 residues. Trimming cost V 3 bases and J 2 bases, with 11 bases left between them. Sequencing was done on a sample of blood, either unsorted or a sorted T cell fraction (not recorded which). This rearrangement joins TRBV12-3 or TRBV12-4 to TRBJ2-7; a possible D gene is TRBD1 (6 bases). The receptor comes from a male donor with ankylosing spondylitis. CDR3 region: CASSFQDRPYEQYF. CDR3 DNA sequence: TGTGCCAGCAGTTTCCAGGACAGACCCTACGAGCAGTACTTC.